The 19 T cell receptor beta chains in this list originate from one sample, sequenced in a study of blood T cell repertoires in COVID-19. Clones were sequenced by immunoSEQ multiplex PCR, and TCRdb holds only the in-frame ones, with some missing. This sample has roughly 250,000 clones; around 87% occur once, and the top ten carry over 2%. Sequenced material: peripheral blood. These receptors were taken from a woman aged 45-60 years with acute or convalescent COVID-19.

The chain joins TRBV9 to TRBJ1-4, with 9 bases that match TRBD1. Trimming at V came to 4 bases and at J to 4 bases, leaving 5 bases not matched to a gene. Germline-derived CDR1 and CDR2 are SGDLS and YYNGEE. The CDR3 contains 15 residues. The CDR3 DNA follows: TGTGCCAGCAGCTTACAGGGGGCAAGTAATGAAAAACTGTTTTTT. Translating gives CASSLQGASNEKLFF.

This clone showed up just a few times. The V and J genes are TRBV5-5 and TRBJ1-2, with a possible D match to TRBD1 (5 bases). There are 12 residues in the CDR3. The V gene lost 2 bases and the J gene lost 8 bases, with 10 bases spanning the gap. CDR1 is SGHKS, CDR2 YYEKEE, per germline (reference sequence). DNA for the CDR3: TGTGCCAGCAGCTTAACAGGCTGGGGCTACACCTTC. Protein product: CASSLTGWGYTF. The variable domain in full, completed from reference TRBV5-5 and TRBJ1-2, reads DAGVTQSPTHLIKTRGQQVTLRCSPISGHKSVSWYQQVLGQGPQFIFQYYEKEERGRGNFPDRFSARQFPNYSSELNVNALLLGDSALYLCASSLTGWGYTFGSGTRLTVV.

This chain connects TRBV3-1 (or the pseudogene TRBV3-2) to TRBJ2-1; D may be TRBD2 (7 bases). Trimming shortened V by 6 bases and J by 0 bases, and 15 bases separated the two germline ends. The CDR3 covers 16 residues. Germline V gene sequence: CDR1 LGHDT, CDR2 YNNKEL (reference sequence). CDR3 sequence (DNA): TGTGCCAGCAGTCACAAGGGGGGGCCCTCCTACAATGAGCAGTTCTTC. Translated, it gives CASSHKGGPSYNEQFF.

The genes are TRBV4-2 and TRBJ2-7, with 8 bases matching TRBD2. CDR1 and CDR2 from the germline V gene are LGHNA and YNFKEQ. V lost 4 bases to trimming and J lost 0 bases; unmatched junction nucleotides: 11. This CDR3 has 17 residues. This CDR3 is CASSRRAGAGDSYEQYF. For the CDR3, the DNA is TGTGCCAGCAGCCGCCGGGCGGGAGCGGGGGACTCCTACGAGCAGTACTTC.

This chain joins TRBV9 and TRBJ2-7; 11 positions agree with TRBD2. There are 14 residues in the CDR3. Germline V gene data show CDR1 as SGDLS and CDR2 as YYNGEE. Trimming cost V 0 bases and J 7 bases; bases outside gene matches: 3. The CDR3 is CASSVGWTSGEQYF. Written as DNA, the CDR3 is TGTGCCAGCAGCGTAGGGTGGACTAGCGGGGAGCAGTACTTC.

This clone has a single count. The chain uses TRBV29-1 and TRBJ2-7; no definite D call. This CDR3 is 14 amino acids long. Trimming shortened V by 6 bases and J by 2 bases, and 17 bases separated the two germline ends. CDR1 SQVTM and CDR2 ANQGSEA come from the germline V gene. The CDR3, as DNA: TGCAGCGTCGAGTTCCAGGAAAAACCCTACGAGCAGTACTTC. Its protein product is CSVEFQEKPYEQYF.

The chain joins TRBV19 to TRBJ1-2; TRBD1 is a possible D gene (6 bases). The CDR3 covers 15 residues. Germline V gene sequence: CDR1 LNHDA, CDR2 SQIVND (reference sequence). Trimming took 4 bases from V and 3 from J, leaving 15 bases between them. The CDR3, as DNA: TGTGCCAGTAGTACCCCCGGGGGGGGCGACTATGGCTACACCTTC. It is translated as CASSTPGGGDYGYTF.

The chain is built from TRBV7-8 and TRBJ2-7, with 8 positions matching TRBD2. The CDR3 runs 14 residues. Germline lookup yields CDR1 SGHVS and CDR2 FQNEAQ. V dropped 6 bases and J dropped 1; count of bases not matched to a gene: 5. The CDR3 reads CASREREISYEQYF. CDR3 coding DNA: TGTGCCAGCAGGGAGCGGGAGATATCCTACGAGCAGTACTTC.

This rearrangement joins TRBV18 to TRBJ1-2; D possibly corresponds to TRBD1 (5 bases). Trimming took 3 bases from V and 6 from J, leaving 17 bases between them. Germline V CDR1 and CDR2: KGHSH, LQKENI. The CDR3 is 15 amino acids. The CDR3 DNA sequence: TGTGCCAGCTCACCCTCCCCCGCACAGGCTCATGGCTACACCTTC. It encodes CASSPSPAQAHGYTF.

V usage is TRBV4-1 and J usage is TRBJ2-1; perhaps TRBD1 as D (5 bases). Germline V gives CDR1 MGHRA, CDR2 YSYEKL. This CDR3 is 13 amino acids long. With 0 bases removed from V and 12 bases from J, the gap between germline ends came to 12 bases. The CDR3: CASSQDTGYRQFF. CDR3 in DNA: TGCGCCAGCAGCCAAGATACAGGCTATAGGCAGTTCTTC.

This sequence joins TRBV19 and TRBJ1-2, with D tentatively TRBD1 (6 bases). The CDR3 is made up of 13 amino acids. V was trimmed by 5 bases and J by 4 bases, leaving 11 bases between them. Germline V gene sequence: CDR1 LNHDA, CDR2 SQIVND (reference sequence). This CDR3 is CASSYDRPYGYTF. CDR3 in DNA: TGTGCCAGTAGTTATGACAGGCCCTATGGCTACACCTTC. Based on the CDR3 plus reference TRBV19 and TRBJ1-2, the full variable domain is DGGITQSPKYLFRKEGQNVTLSCEQNLNHDAMYWYRQDPGQGLRLIYYSQIVNDFQKGDIAEGYSVSREKKESFPLTVTSAQKNPTAFYLCASSYDRPYGYTFGSGTRLTVV.

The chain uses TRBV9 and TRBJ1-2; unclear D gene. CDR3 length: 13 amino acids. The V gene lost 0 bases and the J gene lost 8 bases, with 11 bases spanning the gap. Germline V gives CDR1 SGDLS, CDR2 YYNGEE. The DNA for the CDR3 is TGTGCCAGCAGCGTAGGTGGCAGAATCGGCTACACCTTC. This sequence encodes CASSVGGRIGYTF.

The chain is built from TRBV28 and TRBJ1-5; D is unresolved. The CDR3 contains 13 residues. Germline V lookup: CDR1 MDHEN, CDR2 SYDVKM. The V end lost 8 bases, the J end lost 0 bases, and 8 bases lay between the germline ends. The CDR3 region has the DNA TGTGCCAGCGTCGGGTATAGCAATCAGCCCCAGCATTTT. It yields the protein CASVGYSNQPQHF.

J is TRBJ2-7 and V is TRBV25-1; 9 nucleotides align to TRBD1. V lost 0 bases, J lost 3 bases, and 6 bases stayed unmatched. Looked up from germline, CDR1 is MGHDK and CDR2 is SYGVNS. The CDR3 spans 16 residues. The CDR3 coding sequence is TGTGCCAGCAGTGAATACGGGACAGGGTTCCGCTACGAGCAGTACTTC. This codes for CASSEYGTGFRYEQYF.

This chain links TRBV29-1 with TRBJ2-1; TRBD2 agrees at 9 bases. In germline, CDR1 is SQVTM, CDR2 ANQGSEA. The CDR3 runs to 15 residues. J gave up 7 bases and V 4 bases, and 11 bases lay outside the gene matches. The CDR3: CSVGGLAGRVNEQFF. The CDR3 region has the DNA TGCAGCGTTGGGGGACTAGCTGGCCGGGTGAATGAGCAGTTCTTC.

The CDR3 nucleotides read TGTGCCAGCAACCCAGGACAGGGGTTCGAGCAGTACTTC. Encoded protein: CASNPGQGFEQYF. This sequence joins TRBV12-3 or TRBV12-4 and TRBJ2-7; 9 bases are shared with TRBD1. This CDR3 comprises 13 residues. V shed 7 bases, J shed 6 bases, and the junction held 7 bases outside the gene matches.

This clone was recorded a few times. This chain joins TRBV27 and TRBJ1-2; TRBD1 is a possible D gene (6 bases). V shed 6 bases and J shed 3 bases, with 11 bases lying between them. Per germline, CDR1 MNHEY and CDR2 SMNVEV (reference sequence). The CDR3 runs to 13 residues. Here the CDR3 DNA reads TGTGCCAGCAGGTCGGGGGGCCACTATGGCTACACCTTC. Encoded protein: CASRSGGHYGYTF.

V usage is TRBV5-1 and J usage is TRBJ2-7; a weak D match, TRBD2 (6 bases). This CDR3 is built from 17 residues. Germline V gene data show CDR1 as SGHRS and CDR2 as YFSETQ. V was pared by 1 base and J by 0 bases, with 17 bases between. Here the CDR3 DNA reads TGCGCCAGCAGCTTGCCACGATCGACAGCGGGCTCCTACGAGCAGTACTTC. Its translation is CASSLPRSTAGSYEQYF.

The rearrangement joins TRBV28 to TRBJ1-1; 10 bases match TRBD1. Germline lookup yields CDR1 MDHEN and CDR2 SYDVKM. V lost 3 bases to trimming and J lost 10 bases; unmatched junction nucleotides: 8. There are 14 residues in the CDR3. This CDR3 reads CASSLGIRDRGAFF. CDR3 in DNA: TGTGCCAGCAGTTTGGGGATCCGGGACAGGGGAGCTTTCTTT.